One and the same sample provided the 3 T cell receptor beta chains below, sequenced in a study of T-cell reconstitution after alpha-beta-depleted transplantation in children. The library targeted TCRbeta and was prepared with unique molecular identifiers. TCRdb redid the calling of the PCR reads with MiXCR, one entry per CDR3 protein. The sample yields 600,000 to 700,000 distinct CDR3 sequences, around 13% seen once. The source material was PBMCs, sampled before TCRalphabeta/CD19-depleted stem cell transplant. All receptors derive from a girl aged 2-9 years with congenital amegakaryocytic thrombocytopenia, due to receive a stem cell transplant.

The chain is built from TRBV24-1 and TRBJ2-7, with D perhaps matching TRBD1 or TRBD2 (5 bases each). Trimming left V 1 base short and J 0 bases short, with 18 bases between. There are 18 residues in the CDR3. Germline CDR1 KGHDR, CDR2 SFDVKD. As DNA, the CDR3 is TGTGCCACCAGTGATTTCCCCTGGGACGGCCGAAACTCCTACGAGCAGTACTTC. Its protein product is CATSDFPWDGRNSYEQYF.

This clonotype was found many times. V is TRBV5-1 and J is TRBJ2-2; 9 bases agree with TRBD1. The germline V gene has CDR1 SGHRS and CDR2 YFSETQ. Trimming at V came to 3 bases and at J to 3 bases, leaving 6 bases not matched to a gene. This CDR3 spans 16 amino acids. CDR3 sequence reads: CASSSTGGADTGELFF. The CDR3 DNA reads TGCGCCAGCAGCTCTACAGGGGGCGCAGACACCGGGGAGCTGTTTTTT. The variable domain in full, with the rest retrieved from reference TRBV5-1 and TRBJ2-2, is KAGVTQTPRYLIKTRGQQVTLSCSPISGHRSVSWYQQTPGQGLQFLFEYFSETQRNKGNFPGRFSGRQFSNSRSEMNVSTLELGDSALYLCASSSTGGADTGELFFGEGSRLTVL.

This clonotype has ten or more counts. The CDR3 protein is CSATTPGMLYGYTF. The CDR3 coding sequence is TGCAGTGCTACGACCCCGGGGATGCTCTATGGCTACACCTTC. V and J are TRBV20-1 and TRBJ1-2; D not certain. CDR3 length equals 14 residues. Trimming took 4 bases from V and 4 from J, leaving 16 bases between them. Germline V gene lookup returns CDR1 DFQATT and CDR2 SNEGSKA (reference sequence).